Reported below is one T cell receptor beta chain. Its specificity is unknown. This sample was taken from a study of cytomegalovirus exposure and HLA in healthy donors. Study information: In a later analysis, it was reported that the approximately 110 validation repertoires had been produced on the same platform as the 666 repertoires belonging to the first cohort. General study points: Among TCR sequences, most were rare, though some public TCRs appeared in many donors. The authors enumerated 150 to 200 TCR beta chains as linked to cytomegalovirus.

Per germline, CDR1 SNHLY and CDR2 FYNNEI. This CDR3 region has 16 residues. Trimming cost V 6 bases and J 4 bases, with 18 bases left between them. Sequencing used immunoSEQ multiplex PCR; TCRdb keeps in-frame clones, though not all of them. The profile covers under 350,000 clones, with about 86% appearing a single time and roughly 1% taken by the ten largest. The V and J genes are TRBV2 and TRBJ2-2; maybe TRBD1 (6 bases). The sequenced sample was PBMCs. The TCR sequence derives from a woman aged 18 to 35 in good health and CMV-seronegative. This chain's CDR3 is CASRAQGLSGTGELFF. The CDR3 bases are TGTGCCAGCAGGGCACAGGGCCTCTCGGGCACCGGGGAGCTGTTTTTT.